The rows below give T cell receptor beta chains drawn from one sample of a study of blood T cell repertoires in COVID-19. Repertoires were generated with immunoSEQ multiplex PCR, while TCRdb's copy carries only in-frame clones and drops some. The data contain about 180,000 clones, 80% to 90% of them singletons. Sample: peripheral blood. The receptors were sampled from a woman aged 70 to 79 with COVID-19, enrolled during active disease. Each CDR3 is given without its conserved first and last residue. Expanded clones are given a class, and other clones once, few, many or no size at all.

len	v_gene	abundance	CDR3aa
13	TRBV11-3	.	ASRPGASGRSEQF
11	TRBV10-3	.	AISGLSYNEQF
11	TRBV7-8	.	ASSLAQSYEQY
12	TRBV5-1	few	ASSQNAADEKLF
13	TRBV7-9	.	ASSLLAGQGEGYT
12	TRBV27	.	ASRQRTGFGEQY
14	TRBV7-2	.	ASSLGTSGFTDTQY
11	TRBV13	once	ASSTGQPYEQY
10	TRBV30	.	AWREGYYGYT
11	TRBV19	.	ASTPQADYGYT
13	TRBV30	.	AWSARLAGHYEQY
13	TRBV5-1	.	ASSSLSGQSYEQY
12	TRBV19	few	ASSIQQGGQPQH
13	TRBV10-3	once	AISESGQGIIPLH
10	TRBV29-1	.	SVESGPSEQY
12	TRBV7-9	few	ASMNSGLAAEQY
13	TRBV28	once	ASSDGHFWNTEAF
11	TRBV29-1	.	SVGTGPNQPQH
14	TRBV3-1/TRBV3-2	.	ASSQDLAGADEKLF
13	TRBV5-5	.	ASSLGQDISYGYT
12	TRBV12-5	.	ASGTTLNRGHAF
16	TRBV4-1	few	ASSRGAGRGSGNTEAF
15	TRBV5-8	few	ASSLASGGTSYNEQF
13	TRBV2	.	ASSERGPSTDTQY
14	TRBV9	.	ASSVGTGASNQPQH
15	TRBV7-2	once	ASSGGTSGRVVYEQY
16	TRBV27	.	ASSLLPGTSGRAHEQY
14	TRBV5-1	.	ASSSPGSGSSYEQY
11	TRBV5-4	once	ASSSAGNPGYT
15	TRBV19	.	ATRDTQILNSNQPQH
12	TRBV30	.	AWSVLGGGETQY
11	TRBV7-9	.	ASSLSIGEEQY
11	TRBV30	.	AWSPTTNYGYT
12	TRBV9	few	ASSTQSASSEAF
13	TRBV7-9	.	ASSPLSTGYTEAF
13	TRBV7-6	.	ASSSGLAGFETQY
12	TRBV19	.	ASSRGQGEDEQY
12	TRBV9	.	ASSVAAGPDTQY
14	TRBV5-8	.	ASSLTIRGPWQPQH
13	TRBV9	.	ASSAGTSVTGELF
14	TRBV15	.	ATSRVATGGTDTQY
13	TRBV24-1	once	ATKPSGAGYNEQF
11	TRBV5-6	.	ASSFWSNEKLF
13	TRBV30	.	AWSGHGGGNQPQH
12	TRBV6-1	.	ASREDRVWGEQY
12	TRBV7-3	.	ASSKGLAGDTQY
11	TRBV11-2	.	ASSWAHNEKLF
12	TRBV5-1	.	ASHRGEGRDEQF
9	TRBV5-5	.	ASSLAYEQF
12	TRBV6-1	.	ASSEDRGWGGYT
13	TRBV19	.	ASSGRAGVGNEQF
11	TRBV30	.	AWSVEPGYGYT
11	TRBV29-1	.	SVVSAGGETQY
12	TRBV3-1/TRBV3-2	.	ASSQVLTATEQF
13	TRBV6-1	.	ASSEAVAGQETQY